This entry is about one TCR beta chain. Its specificity is unknown. This sample stems from a study of T-cell reconstitution after alpha-beta-depleted transplantation in children. Overall study results and limits: Newly produced T cells mostly accounted for T-cell counts and diversity one year post-transplant. By about two months after transplant, alpha-beta T cells reportedly arose from several hundred graft clones that had expanded. Diversity of TCRbeta at day 60 was high in some patients, arising from surviving recipient T cells and thymic progenitors.

CDR3 length: 17 residues. In germline, CDR1 is KGHSH, CDR2 LQKENI. V dropped 2 bases and J dropped 4 bases, with 15 bases sitting between them. Preparation of the TCRbeta library was carried out with unique molecular identifiers. In TCRdb, the PCR reads were re-called with MiXCR into one record per CDR3 protein. The sample includes about 460,000 distinct CDR3 sequences, over 9.5% of them seen just once. The material was PBMCs, mostly from graft donor cells, obtained 180 days after TCRalphabeta/CD19-depleted stem cell transplant. The sequence came from a female patient aged 2 to 10 who had a stem cell transplant for aplastic anemia, so the T cells may come from the graft donor. The chain joins TRBV18 to TRBJ2-6, with D tentatively TRBD1 (5 bases). The chain's CDR3 is CASSPIQGSAGANVLTF. The CDR3, as DNA: TGTGCCAGCTCACCAATCCAGGGTAGTGCGGGGGCCAACGTCCTGACTTTC.